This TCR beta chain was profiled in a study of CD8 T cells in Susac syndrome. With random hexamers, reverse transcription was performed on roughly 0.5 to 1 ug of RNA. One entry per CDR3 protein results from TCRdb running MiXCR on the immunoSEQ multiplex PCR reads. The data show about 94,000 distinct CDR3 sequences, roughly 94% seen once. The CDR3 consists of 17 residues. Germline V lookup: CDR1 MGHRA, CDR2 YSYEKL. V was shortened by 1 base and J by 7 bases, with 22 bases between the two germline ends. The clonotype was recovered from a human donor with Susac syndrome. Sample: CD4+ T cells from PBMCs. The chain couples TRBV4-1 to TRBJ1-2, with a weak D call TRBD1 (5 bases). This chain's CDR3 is CASSQGPVAGPRGGYTF. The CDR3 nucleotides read TGCGCCAGCAGCCAAGGTCCCGTCGCTGGGCCGAGGGGTGGCTACACCTTC.